This T cell receptor (beta chain) was observed in a study of monozygotic twins with inflammatory bowel disease. A 6-nucleotide sample barcode was carried by the UMIs, which template switching added. For both chains, the TCRalpha and TCRbeta cDNA went through two nested PCRs of approximately 16 and 10 cycles. TCRdb reprocessed the 5' RACE reads; each CDR3 protein has one entry and no DNA is given. The sample spans 300,000 to 400,000 distinct CDR3 sequences; the ten largest clones claim about 2.5%. CDR1 SQVTM and CDR2 ANQGSEA come from the germline V gene. This CDR3 comprises 13 residues. Sequencing used blood. This chain links TRBV29-1 with TRBJ2-3; the D call from TCRdb, TRBD1, cannot be confirmed without DNA. The sequence was obtained from a human donor with ulcerative colitis or Crohn's disease, or a healthy co-twin of an affected twin (not recorded which). CDR3 residues: CSGRQGSTDTQYF.